This T cell receptor beta chain appears in the sequencing data of a study of somatic mutations in cytotoxic T cells in rheumatoid arthritis. General study findings and limits: Comparison of CD8+ T-cell clonality between rheumatoid arthritis patients and age-matched healthy controls yielded no significant difference.

Details on this clone: Its matching antigen is unknown. A read error may produce the germline difference seen at one junction end.

TCRdb keeps only in-frame clones here, not all; method: immunoSEQ multiplex PCR. The sample lists about 14,000 clones, about 80% occurring once. Germline V gene sequence: CDR1 MGHRA, CDR2 YSYEKL. The CDR3 has 13 amino acids. This receptor was obtained from an adult with rheumatoid arthritis. This sequence joins TRBV4-1 and TRBJ1-1; 7 bases map to TRBD1. Material: CD8+ T cells sorted from blood. The CDR3 region has the DNA TGCGCCAGCAGTCAAGGGGGCAGTCGGGTCGCTTTCTTT. Protein product: CASSQGGSRVAFF.